Presented here are 20 T cell receptor beta chains from one specimen sequenced in a study of monozygotic twins with inflammatory bowel disease. TCRdb processed the 5' RACE reads again and assigns one entry to each CDR3 protein, with no DNA. The sample spans around 400,000 distinct CDR3 sequences; the ten largest clones claim around 2.4%. Material: blood. The receptor set was obtained from a human donor with ulcerative colitis or Crohn's disease, or a healthy co-twin of an affected twin (not recorded which).

This rearrangement joins TRBV20-1 to TRBJ2-3; the D gene TCRdb calls, TRBD2, cannot be checked with no DNA. Germline V lookup: CDR1 DFQATT, CDR2 SNEGSKA (reference sequence). The CDR3 loop spans 16 amino acids. CDR3 amino acids: CSAQNLAGGHQDTQYF.

The rearrangement joins TRBV20-1 to TRBJ1-1. This CDR3 has 13 amino acids. Germline V gives CDR1 DFQATT, CDR2 SNEGSKA (reference sequence). The CDR3 here is CSARVAGTSEAFF.

V gene TRBV7-3 combines with J gene TRBJ2-5; TCRdb selects TRBD1, and the lack of DNA leaves this call unchecked. The CDR3 has 14 amino acids. CDR1 and CDR2 (germline): SGHTA, FQGTGA. CDR3 loop: CASSLSRDGETQYF. Combining the CDR3 with reference TRBV7-3 and TRBJ2-5 gives the whole variable domain GAGVSQTPSNKVTEKGKYVELRCDPISGHTALYWYRQSLGQGPEFLIYFQGTGAADDSGLPNDRFFAVRPEGSVSTLKIQRTERGDSAVYLCASSLSRDGETQYFGPGTRLLVL.

The chain couples TRBV28 to TRBJ2-1; TCRdb's D gene call, TRBD2, goes unchecked for lack of DNA. The CDR3 loop spans 13 amino acids. Germline loops: CDR1 MDHEN, CDR2 SYDVKM. CDR3 residues: CASRLAGGNEQFF.

The V gene is TRBV6-2 or TRBV6-3, the J gene TRBJ2-7. CDR3 size: 13 residues. CDR1 and CDR2 from the germline V gene are MNHEY and SVGEGT. CDR3 sequence reads: CAILNRDSYEQYF.

The chain combines TRBV5-1 with TRBJ2-7. CDR3 length: 12 residues. Germline values: CDR1 SGHRS, CDR2 YFSETQ. The chain's CDR3 is CASSWDSYEQYF.

The rearrangement uses TRBV5-1 and TRBJ2-1; with no DNA, the TCRdb D assignment of TRBD1 cannot be verified. Per germline, CDR1 SGHRS and CDR2 YFSETQ. This CDR3 comprises 15 residues. CDR3 amino acids: CASSLAGQGRNEQFF.

The chain carries TRBV29-1 and TRBJ2-1; TCRdb's D call, TRBD2, is unchecked because there is no DNA. This CDR3 is 14 amino acids long. Per the germline V gene, CDR1 is SQVTM and CDR2 is ANQGSEA. The chain's CDR3 is CSVETSGGYNEQFF.

The chain joins TRBV20-1 to TRBJ1-6; TCRdb designates TRBD1, a call that cannot be tested without DNA. From germline, CDR1 is DFQATT and CDR2 SNEGSKA (reference sequence). The CDR3 is 15 residues long. The CDR3 sequence: CSARIPGGRGSPLHF.

This chain links TRBV4-3 with TRBJ2-3; TCRdb calls TRBD2, which cannot be checked without DNA. CDR1 and CDR2 from the germline V gene are LGHNA and YSLEER. The CDR3 contains 17 residues. CDR3 loop: CASSQVWAGGSTDTQYF.

V and J are TRBV7-2 and TRBJ1-3. This CDR3 has 17 amino acids. The germline V gene encodes CDR1 SGHTA and CDR2 FQGNSA. The CDR3 region is CASSFKAHRSSGNTIYF.

CDR3 region: CASSPAGQGGNTEAFF. V and J are TRBV4-3 and TRBJ1-1; TCRdb lists TRBD1, though no DNA is available to test this call. This CDR3 has 16 amino acids. CDR1 is LGHNA and CDR2 is YSLEER in the germline V gene.

The chain recombines TRBV20-1 with TRBJ2-7; TCRdb names TRBD2, which stays unverified in the absence of DNA. The germline V gene encodes CDR1 DFQATT and CDR2 SNEGSKA (reference sequence). The CDR3 length is 20 residues. CDR3 region: CSARDLYSLGSGPFSDEQYF.

The genes are TRBV20-1 and TRBJ2-7; there is no DNA to check the TCRdb D call of TRBD1. CDR3 length: 15 amino acids. CDR1 and CDR2 from the germline V gene are DFQATT and SNEGSKA (reference sequence). The CDR3 region is CSARDGTGRVYEQYF.

This chain links TRBV23-1 with TRBJ2-2; no DNA is available, so the TRBD1 call from TCRdb remains unchecked. TRBV23-1 is classed as an ORF, of uncertain function. The CDR3 consists of 14 residues. This CDR3 is CATPDRFQARELFF.

The genes are TRBV12-3 or TRBV12-4 and TRBJ2-1. The CDR3 is made up of 12 amino acids. The CDR3 is CASSLHNNEQFF.

The chain combines TRBV18 with TRBJ1-6. The CDR3 runs 12 residues. Germline CDR1 is KGHSH and CDR2 is LQKENI. CDR3 sequence reads: CASSSNNSPLHF.

The chain links TRBV30 to TRBJ1-6; TCRdb proposes TRBD1, but this gene call is untestable without DNA. Germline CDR1 reads GTSNPN; CDR2 reads SVGIG (reference sequence). The CDR3 length is 14 residues. The CDR3 protein is CAWSRGRVDSPLHF.

This chain links TRBV5-5 with TRBJ1-6; without DNA, the TCRdb call of TRBD1 cannot be checked. Per germline, CDR1 SGHKS and CDR2 YYEKEE (reference sequence). The CDR3 loop spans 14 amino acids. The CDR3 loop reads CASSFREQNSPLHF.

This chain uses TRBV19 with TRBJ2-1; lacking DNA, the TRBD2 call made by TCRdb goes unchecked. Germline CDR1 is LNHDA and CDR2 is SQIVND (reference sequence). The CDR3 extends over 16 amino acids. CDR3 in amino acids: CASLGTSGGAYNEQFF. The whole variable domain, filled in from reference TRBV19 and TRBJ2-1, reads DGGITQSPKYLFRKEGQNVTLSCEQNLNHDAMYWYRQDPGQGLRLIYYSQIVNDFQKGDIAEGYSVSREKKESFPLTVTSAQKNPTAFYLCASLGTSGGAYNEQFFGPGTRLTVL.